The 15 T cell receptor beta chains below were found in one sample sequenced in a study of blood T cells in healthy people across ages. With a J-beta primer mix and a sample-barcoded 5' primer, a second PCR ran roughly 7 to 11 cycles. MiXCR, run by TCRdb on the 5' RACE reads, gives a single entry per CDR3 protein. The sample holds roughly 1.5 million distinct CDR3 sequences, 35% to 45% seen once. The sample consisted of blood. The receptors stem from a woman aged 18-29 years in good health.

The chain has TRBV27 and TRBJ1-2, with a weak D call TRBD1 (5 bases). CDR1 is MNHEY and CDR2 is SMNVEV in the germline V gene (reference sequence). Deletions cut 3 bases from V and 7 bases from J, with 15 bases between. The CDR3 runs 14 residues. In nucleotides, the CDR3 is TGTGCCAGCAGTTTTGGGGGACCCACGGGTGGCTACACCTTC. It encodes CASSFGGPTGGYTF.

This clonotype came up a few times. The chain joins TRBV20-1 to TRBJ2-3, with D possibly TRBD2 on 6 matching bases. Trimming took 0 bases from V and 3 from J, leaving 10 bases between them. CDR1 is DFQATT, CDR2 SNEGSKA, per germline (reference sequence). The CDR3 totals 14 residues. The CDR3 DNA sequence: TGCAGTGCTAGAGATTGGCGGGGAACAGATACGCAGTATTTT. Its protein is CSARDWRGTDTQYF.

This sequence joins TRBV12-3 or TRBV12-4 and TRBJ1-4, with D maybe TRBD1 (6 bases). This CDR3 is built from 13 residues. V gave up 2 bases and J gave up 9 bases, with 10 bases separating them. The CDR3 DNA follows: TGTGCCAGCAGTTTAAGGGGGTTGAAAAAACTGTTTTTT. This gives the protein CASSLRGLKKLFF.

The chain employs TRBV6-6 and TRBJ2-5, with TRBD1 identical over 12 bases. CDR1 and CDR2 (germline): MNHNY, SVGAGI (reference sequence). V shed 7 bases and J 5 bases; nucleotides not matched to a gene: 8. CDR3 length equals 15 residues. For the CDR3, the DNA is TGTGCCAGCAACCCCGGGACAGGGGGCGCCGAGACCCAGTACTTC. This gives the protein CASNPGTGGAETQYF.

The chain joins TRBV2 to TRBJ2-1, with 11 bases matching TRBD2. V shed 5 bases and J 8 bases; nucleotides not matched to a gene: 8. Germline V CDR1 and CDR2: SNHLY, FYNNEI. The CDR3 spans 15 residues. The CDR3 reads CASSFRLAGLDEQFF. The CDR3 nucleotides read TGTGCCAGCAGTTTTAGACTAGCGGGATTGGATGAGCAGTTCTTC.

This clonotype was seen at least ten times. The chain recombines TRBV20-1 with TRBJ2-3, with 11 positions matching TRBD2. The CDR3 consists of 15 residues. Germline trimming cut 3 bases from V and 6 bases from J; bases unmatched to any gene: 8. From germline, CDR1 is DFQATT and CDR2 SNEGSKA (reference sequence). CDR3 DNA sequence: TGCAGTGCTAGCGCGGCTAGCGGGAGGTCGGATACGCAGTATTTT. It is translated as CSASAASGRSDTQYF.

The chain couples TRBV2 to TRBJ2-3; D is undetermined. Trimming removed 1 base at V and 11 bases at J, with 13 bases between. Per the germline V gene, CDR1 is SNHLY and CDR2 is FYNNEI. The CDR3 is 13 amino acids. In nucleotides, the CDR3 is TGTGCCAGCAGTGAAGATTCCTCCCGGGTGCAGTATTTT. Its translation is CASSEDSSRVQYF.

This clonotype has only a few counts. This chain's CDR3 is CASRYRDGYTF. CDR3 sequence (DNA): TGTGCCAGCAGGTACAGGGATGGCTACACCTTC. The chain employs TRBV12-3 or TRBV12-4 and TRBJ1-2, with D possibly matching TRBD1 (6 bases). Deletions cut 6 bases from V and 6 bases from J, with 8 bases between. The CDR3 is 11 residues long.

This chain links TRBV5-1 with TRBJ1-1, with D maybe TRBD1 (5 bases). The CDR3 has 14 amino acids. The V gene's germline CDR1 is SGHRS and CDR2 YFSETQ. Trimming removed 0 bases from V and 10 bases from J, with 16 bases in between. The CDR3 DNA follows: TGCGCCAGCAGCTTGGAGGGCCTGGGCCAGGGAGCTTTCTTT. It yields the protein CASSLEGLGQGAFF.

V is TRBV29-1 and J is TRBJ2-1; D might be TRBD2 (5 bases). The germline gives CDR1 SQVTM, CDR2 ANQGSEA. V shed 7 bases and J shed 0 bases, with 25 bases lying between them. This CDR3 region has 18 residues. Here the CDR3 reads CSAAGMGDLMGSYNEQFF. Here the CDR3 DNA reads TGCAGCGCCGCCGGGATGGGAGATTTGATGGGCTCCTACAATGAGCAGTTCTTC.

V and J are TRBV10-3 and TRBJ1-1; D is perhaps TRBD1 (6 bases). Germline CDR1 and CDR2: ENHRY and SYGVKD. The CDR3 length is 14 residues. V lost 7 bases and J 1 base, leaving 13 bases between the germline ends. The CDR3 coding sequence is TGTGCCATCACACCCAGGGGAGCGAACACTGAAGCTTTCTTT. Translation gives CAITPRGANTEAFF.

There are a few counts of this clonotype. The rearrangement joins TRBV3-1 to TRBJ2-2; 10 bases are a match to TRBD1. V was pared by 4 bases and J by 0 bases, with 5 bases of the junction left unmatched. Germline CDR1 LGHDT, CDR2 YNNKEL (reference sequence). The CDR3 length is 17 residues. CDR3 sequence: CASSPSGTGANTGELFF. CDR3 bases: TGTGCCAGCAGCCCGTCCGGGACAGGGGCGAACACCGGGGAGCTGTTTTTT.

CDR3 residues: CASSLRRGQSGYTF. CDR3 DNA: TGTGCCAGCAGTTTGCGCAGGGGGCAAAGCGGCTACACCTTC. The chain carries TRBV28 and TRBJ1-2, with TRBD1 matching over 8 bases. This CDR3 comprises 14 residues. Germline assignment: CDR1 MDHEN and CDR2 SYDVKM. The V and J ends lost 3 bases and 8 bases, in that order; junction bases with no gene match: 8.

The rearrangement links TRBV11-2 to TRBJ2-5; TRBD2 is a possible D gene (6 bases). Germline loops: CDR1 SGHAT, CDR2 FQNNGV. The V end was cut by 5 bases, the J end by 11 bases, with 12 bases between. CDR3 size: 11 residues. CDR3 DNA: TGTGCCAGCAGCACCACTCGGGAGCAGTACTTC. This sequence encodes CASSTTREQYF.

V and J are TRBV6-2 or TRBV6-3 and TRBJ2-3, with D tentatively TRBD2 (5 bases). This CDR3 has 15 residues. The germline V gene encodes CDR1 MNHEY and CDR2 SVGEGT. The germline V and J ends were trimmed by 2 bases and 1 base, with 10 bases remaining between them. The CDR3 is CASSYPTRGTDTQYF. The CDR3 DNA sequence: TGTGCCAGCAGTTACCCAACGAGGGGCACAGATACGCAGTATTTT.